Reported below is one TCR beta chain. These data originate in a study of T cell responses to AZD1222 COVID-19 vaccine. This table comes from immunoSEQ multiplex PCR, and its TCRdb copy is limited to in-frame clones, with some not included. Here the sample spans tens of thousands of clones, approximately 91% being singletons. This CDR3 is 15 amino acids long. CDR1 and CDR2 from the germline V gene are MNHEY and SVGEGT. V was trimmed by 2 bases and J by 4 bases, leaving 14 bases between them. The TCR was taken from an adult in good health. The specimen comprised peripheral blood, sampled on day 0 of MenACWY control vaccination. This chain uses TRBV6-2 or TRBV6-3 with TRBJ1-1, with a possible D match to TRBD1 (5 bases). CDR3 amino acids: CASSYRAGGTTEAFF. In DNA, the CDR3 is TGTGCCAGCAGTTACCGGGCGGGGGGGACCACTGAAGCTTTCTTT.